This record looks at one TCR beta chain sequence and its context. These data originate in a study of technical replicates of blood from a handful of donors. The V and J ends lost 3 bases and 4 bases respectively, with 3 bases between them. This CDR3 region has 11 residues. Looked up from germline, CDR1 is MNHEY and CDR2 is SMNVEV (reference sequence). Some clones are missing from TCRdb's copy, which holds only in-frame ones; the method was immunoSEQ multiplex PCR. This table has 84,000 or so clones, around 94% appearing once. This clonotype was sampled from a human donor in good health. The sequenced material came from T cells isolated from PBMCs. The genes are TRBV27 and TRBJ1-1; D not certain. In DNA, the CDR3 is TGTGCCAGCAGTTTCGGCACTGAAGCTTTCTTT. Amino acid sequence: CASSFGTEAFF.